One and the same sample provided the 20 T cell receptor beta chains below, sequenced in a study of CD8+CD57+ T cells in acquired aplastic anemia. According to the study, genomic DNA was the template for TCR beta VDJ and CDR3 profiling. Each CDR3 protein gets one entry after TCRdb re-called the reads with MiXCR. The table shows under 350,000 distinct CDR3 sequences, with roughly 59% occurring only once. All sequencing subjects had displayed CD8+CD57+ cell expansion on flow cytometry. Sequenced sample: sorted CD4+, CD8+, or CD8+CD57+ T cells (not recorded which) from PBMCs. Source of these receptors: a human donor with aplastic anemia.

This clonotype came up a few times. This chain connects TRBV2 to TRBJ1-2; D perhaps matches TRBD1 (5 bases). The CDR3 totals 13 residues. V was cut by 10 bases and J by 4 bases, with 16 bases left in between. The V gene's germline CDR1 is SNHLY and CDR2 FYNNEI. The CDR3 nucleotides are TGTGCCACTCAGGGCCTAATTAGCTATGGCTACACCTTC. Its translation: CATQGLISYGYTF.

CDR3 sequence reads: CASSQDIGPRTNEQFF. The CDR3 DNA follows: TGTGCCAGCAGCCAAGATATCGGACCCCGGACCAATGAGCAGTTCTTC. The chain combines TRBV14 with TRBJ2-1; no reliable D call. The length of the CDR3 is 16 residues. The V gene lost 0 bases and the J gene lost 6 bases, with 15 bases spanning the gap. Germline V gene data show CDR1 as SGHDN and CDR2 as FVKESK.

This clonotype was detected many times. J is TRBJ2-7 and V is TRBV3-1, with D possibly TRBD2 on 5 matching bases. V was shortened by 6 bases and J by 7 bases, with 16 bases between the two germline ends. The CDR3 sequence is 13 residues long. Per germline, CDR1 LGHDT and CDR2 YNNKEL (reference sequence). CDR3 in amino acids: CASSLRQDLEQYF. CDR3 DNA: TGTGCCAGCAGTCTCAGGCAGGACTTGGAGCAGTACTTC.

This clonotype was detected only a few times. The genes are TRBV2 and TRBJ2-2; D may be TRBD1 (5 bases). CDR3 length: 13 residues. Germline V gives CDR1 SNHLY, CDR2 FYNNEI. Trimming took off 5 bases at V and 9 bases at J, with 13 bases between the two ends. The CDR3 DNA is TGTGCCAGCAGTCCGACAGTGGGTAGGGAGCTGTTTTTT. This gives the protein CASSPTVGRELFF.

The chain joins TRBV15 to TRBJ2-1; no reliable D call. This CDR3 comprises 14 residues. With 1 base removed from V and 8 bases from J, the gap between germline ends came to 12 bases. Germline V gene data show CDR1 as LNHNV and CDR2 as YYDKDF (reference sequence). The CDR3, as DNA: TGTGCCACCAGCAGAGCCCAAGTTGGGGATGAGCAGTTCTTC. As protein: CATSRAQVGDEQFF.

The genes are TRBV24-1 and TRBJ1-1; a weak D match, TRBD1 (5 bases). CDR1 and CDR2 (germline): KGHDR, SFDVKD. This CDR3 comprises 15 residues. V shed 7 bases and J shed 0 bases, with 14 bases lying between them. The CDR3: CATRPGEGVNTEAFF. CDR3 bases: TGTGCCACCAGACCCGGGGAAGGGGTGAACACTGAAGCTTTCTTT.

This clonotype was seen many times. The rearrangement uses TRBV10-3 and TRBJ1-5, with D perhaps TRBD1 (6 bases). From germline, CDR1 is ENHRY and CDR2 SYGVKD. The CDR3 contains 14 residues. Trimming took 6 bases from V and 4 from J, leaving 13 bases between them. CDR3 protein: CAIRDSRGNQPQHF. CDR3 bases: TGTGCCATCAGGGACTCAAGGGGGAATCAGCCCCAGCATTTT.

The V gene is TRBV5-6, the J gene TRBJ1-1; D unclear. This CDR3 is built from 13 residues. V was clipped by 5 bases and J by 1 base, with 9 bases between them. CDR1 and CDR2 (germline): SGHDT, YYEEEE. In DNA form, the CDR3 reads TGTGCCAGCAGTTCGGAGAGGAACACTGAAGCTTTCTTT. This encodes CASSSERNTEAFF.

This rearrangement joins TRBV25-1 to TRBJ1-1; TRBD1 agrees at 8 bases. Germline V gene lookup returns CDR1 MGHDK and CDR2 SYGVNS. The CDR3 consists of 18 residues. V lost 1 base to trimming and J lost 1 base; unmatched junction nucleotides: 11. This CDR3 is CASSEFPVGTGANTEAFF. The CDR3 nucleotides are TGTGCCAGCAGTGAATTCCCCGTGGGGACAGGAGCGAACACTGAAGCTTTCTTT.

A single count supports this clonotype. The gene calls are TRBV19 and TRBJ2-1, with TRBD2 matching over 15 bases. J was trimmed by 4 bases and V by 9 bases; bases with no gene match: 7. The CDR3 has 16 residues. Per the germline V gene, CDR1 is LNHDA and CDR2 is SQIVND (reference sequence). The CDR3 loop is CASCGLAGGKYNEQFF. The DNA of the CDR3 is TGTGCCAGCTGCGGACTAGCGGGGGGGAAATACAATGAGCAGTTCTTC.

J is TRBJ1-1 and V is TRBV10-3, with D maybe TRBD1 (5 bases). V was clipped by 6 bases and J by 4 bases, with 12 bases between them. The CDR3 spans 13 residues. The germline CDR1 and CDR2 sequences are ENHRY and SYGVKD. The chain's CDR3 is CAIRGEGITEAFF. The CDR3 nucleotides are TGTGCCATCAGGGGGGAGGGGATCACTGAAGCTTTCTTT.

This chain links TRBV2 with TRBJ2-5; 7 bases align to TRBD1. V trimming: 4 bases; J trimming: 4 bases; junction bases outside the gene matches: 9. The CDR3 loop spans 15 amino acids. The germline V gene has CDR1 SNHLY and CDR2 FYNNEI. CDR3 residues: CASSAFRTGGETQYF. CDR3 coding DNA: TGTGCCAGCAGTGCTTTCCGGACAGGAGGAGAGACCCAGTACTTC.

This chain joins TRBV5-6 and TRBJ2-7, with 8 bases matching TRBD2. V trimming: 4 bases; J trimming: 3 bases; junction bases outside the gene matches: 9. Germline assignment: CDR1 SGHDT and CDR2 YYEEEE. This CDR3 region has 15 residues. The chain's CDR3 is CASSHGRDTYYEQYF. The CDR3 coding sequence is TGTGCCAGCAGCCACGGGAGGGATACATACTACGAGCAGTACTTC.

About this clonotype: As the CDR3 is not closed by the conserved phenylalanine or tryptophan, this likely results from a read error. It is unclear where the CDR3 begins or ends on the DNA, so no DNA is shown, and the CDR3 is as TCRdb lists it. This rearrangement joins TRBV6-5 to TRBJ2-7; the D call of TRBD1 is as the table states it, not checked on the DNA. The CDR3 spans 14 amino acids, including both terminal residues. Germline V gene data show CDR1 as MNHEY and CDR2 as SVGAGI. The chain's CDR3 is CASSYGQGEEPPVI.

This clonotype showed up many times. This chain connects TRBV15 to TRBJ2-6; TRBD1 might be the D (5 bases). There are 18 residues in the CDR3. Germline-derived CDR1 and CDR2 are LNHNV and YYDKDF (reference sequence). Trimming took off 7 bases at V and 0 bases at J, with 19 bases between the two ends. CDR3 in amino acids: CATKLGSQGTSGANVLTF. The CDR3 nucleotides read TGTGCCACCAAACTTGGTAGCCAGGGTACCTCTGGGGCCAACGTCCTGACTTTC.

This clonotype occurred many times. V and J are TRBV5-1 and TRBJ2-3, with D unresolved. CDR1 SGHRS and CDR2 YFSETQ come from the germline V gene. The V and J ends lost 1 base and 5 bases respectively, with 5 bases between them. The CDR3 is made up of 12 amino acids. The CDR3 loop is CASSLPGDTQYF. As DNA, the CDR3 is TGCGCCAGCAGCTTGCCAGGAGATACGCAGTATTTT.

This chain links TRBV7-2 with TRBJ1-2; the match to TRBD1 covers 9 bases. Looked up from germline, CDR1 is SGHTA and CDR2 is FQGNSA. CDR3 length: 15 residues. Trimming removed 5 bases from V and 14 bases from J; junction bases left unmatched: 18. The CDR3 protein is CASSALLSGTGSKTF. The CDR3 nucleotides read TGTGCCAGCAGCGCCCTCTTATCCGGGACAGGGTCTAAGACCTTC.

This clonotype was observed many times. The chain links TRBV5-1 to TRBJ1-2, with 7 bases matching TRBD1. Germline values: CDR1 SGHRS, CDR2 YFSETQ. V was clipped by 3 bases and J by 8 bases; unmatched bases: 13. This CDR3 is 15 amino acids long. The CDR3 DNA reads as TGCGCCAGCAGCTCTGCAGGACAGGAGGTATCGGGCTACACCTTC. Translating it yields CASSSAGQEVSGYTF.

This clonotype appeared many times. The chain uses TRBV3-1 and TRBJ1-3; 8 nucleotides align to TRBD1. Losses at the gene ends were 1 base for V and 2 bases for J; bases not matched to a gene: 4. CDR3 length equals 16 residues. Germline-derived CDR1 and CDR2 are LGHDT and YNNKEL (reference sequence). This CDR3 reads CASSQGAGGTGNTIYF. The DNA of the CDR3 is TGTGCCAGCAGCCAAGGGGCAGGGGGCACTGGAAACACCATATATTTT. The full variable domain, completed using reference TRBV3-1 and TRBJ1-3, is DTAVSQTPKYLVTQMGNDKSIKCEQNLGHDTMYWYKQDSKKFLKIMFSYNNKELIINETVPNRFSPKSPDKAHLNLHINSLELGDSAVYFCASSQGAGGTGNTIYFGEGSWLTVV.

A few counts support this clonotype. The chain links TRBV20-1 to TRBJ1-6, with 7 bases fitting TRBD1. This CDR3 has 13 amino acids. The germline V gene has CDR1 DFQATT and CDR2 SNEGSKA (reference sequence). Unmatched junction bases numbered 4, after V lost 5 bases and J lost 6 bases. CDR3 residues: CSASGTANSPLHF. The CDR3 DNA reads as TGCAGTGCTTCCGGGACAGCTAATTCACCCCTCCACTTT.